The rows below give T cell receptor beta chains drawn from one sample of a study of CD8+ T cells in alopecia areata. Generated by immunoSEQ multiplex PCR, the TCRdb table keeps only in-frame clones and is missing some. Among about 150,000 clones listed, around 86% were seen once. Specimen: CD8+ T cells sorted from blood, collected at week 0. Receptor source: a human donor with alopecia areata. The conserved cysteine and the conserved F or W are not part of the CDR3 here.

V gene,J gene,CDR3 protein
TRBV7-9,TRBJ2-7,ASSLLQYEQY
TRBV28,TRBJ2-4,ASSSLGGNIQY
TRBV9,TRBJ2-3,ASSLPIRTSGTSTDTQY
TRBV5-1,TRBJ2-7,ASSPEGAEQY
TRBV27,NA,ASSPRPTYEQY
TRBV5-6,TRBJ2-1,ASSLSREQF
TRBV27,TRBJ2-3,ASSPSSGEFTDTQY
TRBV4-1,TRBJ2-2,ASSQEVAENTGELF
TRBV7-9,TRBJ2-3,ASRTGTGTDTQY
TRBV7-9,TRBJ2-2,ASSPMTSSNTGELF
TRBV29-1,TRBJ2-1,SAWGLEGVNEQF
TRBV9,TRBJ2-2,ASSASTGGTGELF
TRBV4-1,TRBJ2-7,ASSQVSNSYEQY
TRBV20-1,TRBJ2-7,SASSYEQY
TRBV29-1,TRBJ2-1,SVVIFLSVDEQF
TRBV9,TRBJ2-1,ASSTGVGEQF
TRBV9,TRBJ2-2,ASSSTGGATGELF
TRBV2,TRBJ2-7,ANYQTDEQY
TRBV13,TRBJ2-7,ASSRTGNEQY
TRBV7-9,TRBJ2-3,ASSPGGLKDTQY
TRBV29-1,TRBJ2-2,SVEAGPDTGELF
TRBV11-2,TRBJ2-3,ASSLGFGTQY
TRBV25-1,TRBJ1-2,ASSVLMGLDGYT
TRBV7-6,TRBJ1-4,ASSPFTAWPEPTSNEKLF
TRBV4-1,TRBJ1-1,ASSQVDGLAF
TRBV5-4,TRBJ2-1,ASSLSRDRGHEQF
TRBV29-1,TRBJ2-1,SASGTSGNEQF
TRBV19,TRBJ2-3,ASSPGWGPDTQY
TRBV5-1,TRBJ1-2,ASSHYDSNYGYT
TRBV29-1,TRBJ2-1,SPLLRREVVDEQF